This TCR beta chain was found in a study of T-cell memory formation after mild COVID-19. Findings of the study overall: Contracting CD4+ clones lay largely in CM and EM, with CD8+ ones residing in EMRA. The finding that pre-infection memory included some responding clones suggested that cross-reactive memory joined.

Constant-segment primers were used for 5'RACE, and the resulting TCR alpha and TCR beta cDNA libraries carried sample barcodes and UMIs. TCRdb reanalysed the 5' RACE reads using MiXCR and keeps one entry per CDR3 protein. The sample has under 300,000 distinct CDR3 sequences, roughly 15% seen once. As for this clonotype: Antigen: not known.

This clonotype was sampled from a man aged 18 to 35 who had mild COVID-19 (a few samples of this study predate the infection). Cell type and time point are not known. Sequencing was performed on PBMCs or a T cell subset sorted from them (not recorded which).

The CDR3 loop reads CASSLRLAGGDSPLHF. The CDR3 DNA sequence: TGCGCCAGCAGCCTGAGGCTTGCGGGAGGGGATTCACCCCTCCACTTT. The gene calls are TRBV5-1 and TRBJ1-6; tentatively, D is TRBD1 (5 bases). Trimming removed 4 bases from V and 8 bases from J, with 19 bases in between. This CDR3 has 16 residues. Germline V CDR1 and CDR2: SGHRS, YFSETQ.